Listed here are 5 T cell receptor beta chains from one sample, sequenced in a study of blood T cell repertoires in COVID-19. Using immunoSEQ multiplex PCR, the repertoire was profiled, and TCRdb retains in-frame clones only, with some absent. This table has some 320,000 clones, about 85% appearing once. The sample was PBMCs or T cells enriched from blood (not recorded which). The receptor set was obtained from a woman in her twenties or thirties who had been exposed to COVID-19.

The J gene is TRBJ1-2, the V gene TRBV21-1; the table's D call of TRBD1 was not tested on the DNA. TRBV21-1 is termed a pseudogene. CDR3 length equals 14 residues. This CDR3 is CASPKIWDRDGYTF. CDR3 coding DNA: TGTGCCAGCCCCAAGATATGGGACAGGGATGGCTACACCTTC.

This clone was seen just once. This rearrangement joins TRBV27 to TRBJ1-3; D gene unclear. Trimming stripped 2 bases from V and 4 bases from J, with 3 bases between. This CDR3 is 12 amino acids long. Germline V gene data show CDR1 as MNHEY and CDR2 as SMNVEV (reference sequence). DNA for the CDR3: TGTGCCAGCAGTTTACCGGGAAACACCATATATTTT. Translating it yields CASSLPGNTIYF.

The gene calls are TRBV2 and TRBJ1-5, with D tentatively TRBD1 (6 bases). The CDR3 totals 14 residues. V lost 6 bases and J 4 bases, leaving 13 bases between the germline ends. Germline CDR1 SNHLY, CDR2 FYNNEI. CDR3 bases: TGTGCCAGCAGAGCAGGGGTAGCAAATCAGCCCCAGCATTTT. Protein sequence: CASRAGVANQPQHF.

The V and J genes are TRBV5-4 and TRBJ2-3; 9 bases agree with TRBD2. The junction had 14 bases not matched to a gene; V was cut back by 3 bases and J by 6 bases. The CDR3 is 17 amino acids. Looked up from germline, CDR1 is SGHNT and CDR2 is YYREEE (reference sequence). Here the CDR3 DNA reads TGTGCCAGCAGCTCCCCCCCAAGCGGGGGGCCCTTGGATACGCAGTATTTT. Amino acids: CASSSPPSGGPLDTQYF.

The chain uses TRBV30 and TRBJ1-1; D remains ambiguous. The CDR3 spans 12 residues. V was shortened by 3 bases and J by 2 bases, with 7 bases between the two germline ends. Germline V lookup: CDR1 GTSNPN, CDR2 SVGIG (reference sequence). The CDR3 nucleotides read TGTGCCTGGAGCAGAATAAACACTGAAGCTTTCTTT. Translation: CAWSRINTEAFF.